The T cell receptor beta chain under discussion was sequenced for a study of blood T cells in healthy people across ages. Combining a sample-barcoded 5' primer with a J-beta primer mix, a second PCR ran for roughly 6 to 12 cycles. One entry per CDR3 protein results from TCRdb running MiXCR on the 5' RACE reads. The sample records 790,000 or so distinct CDR3 sequences, approximately 60% being singletons. The CDR3 covers 13 residues. V gave up 6 bases and J gave up 11 bases, with 19 bases separating them. Germline V gene sequence: CDR1 SEHNR, CDR2 FQNEAQ (reference sequence). This clonotype was obtained from a middle-aged man in good health. The sequenced sample was blood. The chain joins TRBV7-9 to TRBJ2-5, with a tentative D call TRBD2 (5 bases). The CDR3 DNA reads TGTGCCAGCAGTCACGAACGGGGAAGGGAGCAGTACTTC. Its protein is CASSHERGREQYF. The full variable domain, in which reference TRBV7-9 and TRBJ2-5 provide the parts outside the CDR3, is DTGVSQNPRHKITKRGQNVTFRCDPISEHNRLYWYRQTLGQGPEFLTYFQNEAQLEKSRLLSDRFSAERPKGSFSTLEIQRTEQGDSAMYLCASSHERGREQYFGPGTRLLVL.